This T cell receptor beta chain was captured in a study of cytomegalovirus exposure and HLA in healthy donors. In the case of this clone: The antigen remains undetermined.

Study results and caveats: Presence/absence analyses assumed roughly uniform sequencing depth across donors. In a later analysis, across HLA loci, associated TCR counts were highest for DRB1, lowest for HLA-C.

The PCR had 60 Vbeta and 13 Jbeta primers. Clones were read by immunoSEQ multiplex PCR, and TCRdb kept only the in-frame ones, dropping some. This sample has over 200,000 clones; around 89% occur once, and the top ten carry approximately 1%. The sequence derives from a woman in her late teens or twenties in good health and CMV-seronegative. Source material: PBMCs.

The chain's CDR3 is CASSEFGGQETQYF. The CDR3 DNA is TGCGCCAGCAGTGAGTTTGGCGGACAAGAGACCCAGTACTTC. The rearrangement uses TRBV10-1 and TRBJ2-5; D gene unclear. Germline-derived CDR1 and CDR2 are WNHNN and SYGVQD (reference sequence). V gave up 1 base and J gave up 2 bases, with 8 bases separating them. This CDR3 comprises 14 residues.